A selection of T cell receptor beta chains follows, all from one sample in a study of blood T cell repertoires in COVID-19. TCRdb's table, derived via immunoSEQ multiplex PCR, lists solely in-frame clones and lacks some. The profile shows about 370,000 clones, around 87% of them singletons. The sample was peripheral blood. The receptors stem from a woman aged 25 to 39 with COVID-19, enrolled during active disease. CDR3s include the opening cysteine and the closing phenylalanine or tryptophan. D genes are given only for firm matches. Clone size is shown for a subset of rows, as once, few, many or a class of expanded clone.

J gene: TRBJ1-5
V gene: TRBV18
D gene: .
clone size: .
CDR3 DNA: TGTGCCAGCTCCCCGGGTAGCAATCAGCCCCAGCATTTT
CDR3 protein: CASSPGSNQPQHF

J gene: TRBJ2-7
V gene: TRBV9
D gene: .
clone size: .
CDR3 DNA: TGTGCCAGCAGCGTAGCGAGAGGGGAGCAGTACTTC
CDR3 protein: CASSVARGEQYF

J gene: TRBJ1-1
V gene: TRBV29-1
D gene: TRBD1
clone size: .
CDR3 DNA: TGCAGCGGGACAGGGGGCTCGAACACTGAAGCTTTCTTT
CDR3 protein: CSGTGGSNTEAFF

J gene: TRBJ2-2
V gene: TRBV7-6
D gene: TRBD2
clone size: .
CDR3 DNA: TGTGCCAGCAGCTTAGGTACTAGCGTCACCGGGGAGCTGTTTTTT
CDR3 protein: CASSLGTSVTGELFF

J gene: TRBJ2-1
V gene: TRBV6-5
D gene: .
clone size: .
CDR3 DNA: TGTGCCAGCAGTTACCGCGGGGCGCTCCTCAATGAGCAGTTCTTC
CDR3 protein: CASSYRGALLNEQFF

J gene: TRBJ2-2
V gene: TRBV28
D gene: .
clone size: .
CDR3 DNA: TGTGCCAGCAGTTTATACAGGGCAAACACCGGGGAGCTGTTTTTT
CDR3 protein: CASSLYRANTGELFF

J gene: TRBJ2-3
V gene: TRBV9
D gene: TRBD2
clone size: .
CDR3 DNA: TGTGCCAGCAGCGCCGGACTAGCGGGAGGTACCACAGATACGCAGTATTTT
CDR3 protein: CASSAGLAGGTTDTQYF

J gene: TRBJ2-3
V gene: TRBV3-1/TRBV3-2
D gene: TRBD2
clone size: few
CDR3 DNA: TGTGCCAGCAGTGAAGCGGGAGGGCCGACAGATACGCAGTATTTT
CDR3 protein: CASSEAGGPTDTQYF

J gene: TRBJ2-7
V gene: TRBV6-6
D gene: TRBD1
clone size: .
CDR3 DNA: TGTGCCAATGGACAGGGGAGAGAGCAGTACTTC
CDR3 protein: CANGQGREQYF

J gene: TRBJ2-1
V gene: TRBV4-1
D gene: .
clone size: .
CDR3 DNA: TGCGCCAGCAGCCAAACAGGCGACAATGAGCAGTTCTTC
CDR3 protein: CASSQTGDNEQFF

J gene: TRBJ2-1
V gene: TRBV5-1
D gene: TRBD1
clone size: .
CDR3 DNA: TGCGCCAGCACCTCACAGGGGGCACTCGGGGTCAATGAGCAGTTCTTC
CDR3 protein: CASTSQGALGVNEQFF

J gene: TRBJ1-6
V gene: TRBV27
D gene: .
clone size: .
CDR3 DNA: TGTGCCAGCAGTCGGGACACCCATTCACCCCTCCACTTT
CDR3 protein: CASSRDTHSPLHF

J gene: TRBJ2-7
V gene: TRBV27
D gene: TRBD1
clone size: once
CDR3 DNA: TGTGCCAGCAGTTTGGGGACAGGGGTGGGGGAGCAGTACTTC
CDR3 protein: CASSLGTGVGEQYF

J gene: TRBJ2-4
V gene: TRBV28
D gene: .
clone size: .
CDR3 DNA: TGTGCCAGCAGTTTCAGGGGGGCGCAGGCCAAAAACATTCAGTACTTC
CDR3 protein: CASSFRGAQAKNIQYF

J gene: TRBJ1-6
V gene: TRBV11-2
D gene: .
clone size: .
CDR3 DNA: TGTGCCAGCAGCTTAGTGACAGGAGGCAATTCACCCCTCCACTTT
CDR3 protein: CASSLVTGGNSPLHF

J gene: TRBJ2-2
V gene: TRBV11-2
D gene: TRBD2
clone size: .
CDR3 DNA: TGTGCCAGCAGCTCCCAGGGGACTAGCGGGATGAACACCGGGGAGCTGTTTTTT
CDR3 protein: CASSSQGTSGMNTGELFF

J gene: TRBJ1-2
V gene: TRBV7-3
D gene: TRBD1
clone size: .
CDR3 DNA: TGTGCCAGCAGCAATCGGGACAGGAGCTATGGCTACACCTTC
CDR3 protein: CASSNRDRSYGYTF

J gene: TRBJ1-3
V gene: TRBV5-1
D gene: .
clone size: .
CDR3 DNA: TGCGCCAGCAGCTTGGGAGTAGGAAACACCATATATTTT
CDR3 protein: CASSLGVGNTIYF

J gene: TRBJ1-1
V gene: TRBV28
D gene: .
clone size: few
CDR3 DNA: TGTGCCAGCAGTGCCCTATGGAACACTGAAGCTTTCTTT
CDR3 protein: CASSALWNTEAFF

J gene: TRBJ2-3
V gene: TRBV5-6
D gene: TRBD2
clone size: .
CDR3 DNA: TGTGCCAGCAGCTTGGTAGCGGGAGGAACCTTAGGCACAGATACGCAGTATTTT
CDR3 protein: CASSLVAGGTLGTDTQYF

J gene: TRBJ2-5
V gene: TRBV5-1
D gene: TRBD2
clone size: .
CDR3 DNA: TGCGCCAGCAGCGCGGGACTAGCGGGAGGATCGGAACCGGAGACCCAGTACTTC
CDR3 protein: CASSAGLAGGSEPETQYF

J gene: TRBJ2-1
V gene: TRBV5-1
D gene: .
clone size: .
CDR3 DNA: TGCGCCAGCAGCTTGTCATCCTACAATGAGCAGTTCTTC
CDR3 protein: CASSLSSYNEQFF

J gene: TRBJ2-1
V gene: TRBV11-2
D gene: .
clone size: few
CDR3 DNA: TGTGCCAGCAGCTTAGGTGGGAGCTCCTACAATGAGCAGTTCTTC
CDR3 protein: CASSLGGSSYNEQFF

J gene: TRBJ2-2
V gene: TRBV15
D gene: TRBD2
clone size: .
CDR3 DNA: TGTGCCACCAGCAGACGGACTAGCGTGAACACCGGGGAGCTGTTTTTT
CDR3 protein: CATSRRTSVNTGELFF

J gene: TRBJ2-1
V gene: TRBV18
D gene: TRBD1
clone size: .
CDR3 DNA: TGTGCCAGCTCCTCCCGGACAGGGGGCGGTTTCGGTACGGATGAGCAGTTCTTC
CDR3 protein: CASSSRTGGGFGTDEQFF

J gene: TRBJ2-3
V gene: TRBV5-4
D gene: TRBD2
clone size: .
CDR3 DNA: TGTGCCAGCAGCGGGCCAAGCGGGAGGAGCACAGATACGCAGTATTTT
CDR3 protein: CASSGPSGRSTDTQYF

J gene: TRBJ2-2
V gene: TRBV4-1
D gene: .
clone size: .
CDR3 DNA: TGCGCCAGCAGCCGAAGGGGCGGGGAGCTGTTTTTT
CDR3 protein: CASSRRGGELFF

J gene: TRBJ2-5
V gene: TRBV5-1
D gene: .
clone size: once
CDR3 DNA: TGCGCCAGCAGCTTGGGGCCCGGGGAGGAGACCCAGTACTTC
CDR3 protein: CASSLGPGEETQYF

J gene: TRBJ2-7
V gene: TRBV5-1
D gene: .
clone size: .
CDR3 DNA: TGCGCCAGCAGCTTCGAAGGCAGGGCGGGGAGCGAGCAGTACTTC
CDR3 protein: CASSFEGRAGSEQYF

J gene: TRBJ1-4
V gene: TRBV2
D gene: TRBD1
clone size: .
CDR3 DNA: TGTGCCAGCACGGGACAGGGGGATGAAAAACTGTTTTTT
CDR3 protein: CASTGQGDEKLFF

J gene: TRBJ2-1
V gene: TRBV5-1
D gene: .
clone size: .
CDR3 DNA: TGCGCCAGCAGACCCGGGACATACAATGAGCAGTTCTTC
CDR3 protein: CASRPGTYNEQFF

J gene: TRBJ2-4
V gene: TRBV7-8
D gene: .
clone size: .
CDR3 DNA: TGTGCCAGCGCTCCCGGGGGGCTAGCCAAAAACATTCAGTACTTC
CDR3 protein: CASAPGGLAKNIQYF

J gene: TRBJ1-4
V gene: TRBV3-1/TRBV3-2
D gene: .
clone size: .
CDR3 DNA: TGTGCCAGCAGCCAATGGGTCGCAACGGGAACTAATGAAAAACTGTTTTTT
CDR3 protein: CASSQWVATGTNEKLFF

J gene: TRBJ2-1
V gene: TRBV25-1
D gene: TRBD1
clone size: .
CDR3 DNA: TGTGCCAGCAGTGAGAAATGGACAGGGAGCTCCTACAATGAGCAGTTCTTC
CDR3 protein: CASSEKWTGSSYNEQFF

J gene: TRBJ1-1
V gene: TRBV7-9
D gene: .
clone size: .
CDR3 DNA: TGTGCCAGCAGCTGGGGCTCGAACACTGAAGCTTTCTTT
CDR3 protein: CASSWGSNTEAFF

J gene: TRBJ2-3
V gene: TRBV7-2
D gene: .
clone size: .
CDR3 DNA: TGTGCCAGCAGCTTGGACTTGAGCACAGATACGCAGTATTTT
CDR3 protein: CASSLDLSTDTQYF

J gene: TRBJ2-1
V gene: TRBV24-1
D gene: TRBD1
clone size: .
CDR3 DNA: TGTGCCACCGGGGACAGTTCCTACAATGAGCAGTTCTTC
CDR3 protein: CATGDSSYNEQFF

J gene: TRBJ2-7
V gene: TRBV6-5
D gene: TRBD1
clone size: .
CDR3 DNA: TGTGCCAGCAGCCTACGGACAGGGGACTACGAGCAGTACTTC
CDR3 protein: CASSLRTGDYEQYF

J gene: TRBJ2-7
V gene: TRBV9
D gene: TRBD1
clone size: .
CDR3 DNA: TGTGCCAGCAGCGTAGGCGCAGGGGGCTCCTACGAGCAGTACTTC
CDR3 protein: CASSVGAGGSYEQYF

J gene: TRBJ2-2
V gene: TRBV29-1
D gene: TRBD1
clone size: .
CDR3 DNA: TGCAGCGGGACAGGGTTCACCGGGGAGCTGTTTTTT
CDR3 protein: CSGTGFTGELFF

J gene: TRBJ2-5
V gene: TRBV30
D gene: .
clone size: .
CDR3 DNA: TGTGCCTGGAGTGTACAGGCCGTGGGGGAGACCCAGTACTTC
CDR3 protein: CAWSVQAVGETQYF

J gene: TRBJ2-7
V gene: TRBV7-9
D gene: TRBD1
clone size: .
CDR3 DNA: TGTGCCAGCAGTAACGCACTTGGACAGGGGCTGTCGGAGGAGCAGTACTTC
CDR3 protein: CASSNALGQGLSEEQYF

J gene: TRBJ2-3
V gene: TRBV6-5
D gene: .
clone size: once
CDR3 DNA: TGTGCCAGCAGACCTCTAACTACGGGCACAGATACGCAGTATTTT
CDR3 protein: CASRPLTTGTDTQYF

J gene: TRBJ1-5
V gene: TRBV7-2
D gene: .
clone size: few
CDR3 DNA: TGTGCCAGCAGCCAGACTGGGGCTAACAATCAGCCCCAGCATTTT
CDR3 protein: CASSQTGANNQPQHF

J gene: TRBJ1-1
V gene: TRBV18
D gene: TRBD1
clone size: .
CDR3 DNA: TGTGCCAGCTCGCGGGGTCGGGACAGGGCAACTGAAGCTTTCTTT
CDR3 protein: CASSRGRDRATEAFF

J gene: TRBJ1-6
V gene: TRBV7-9
D gene: TRBD1
clone size: once
CDR3 DNA: TGTGCCAGCAGCGTGGGGACAGAAAGGTCACCCCTCCACTTT
CDR3 protein: CASSVGTERSPLHF

J gene: TRBJ1-3
V gene: TRBV28
D gene: .
clone size: .
CDR3 DNA: TGTGCCAGCAGTTTGGCGTTCGGGGCTGGAAACACCATATATTTT
CDR3 protein: CASSLAFGAGNTIYF

J gene: TRBJ2-5
V gene: TRBV9
D gene: .
clone size: once
CDR3 DNA: TGTGCCAGCAGCGTATCCGGGACTCTCCAAGAGACCCAGTACTTC
CDR3 protein: CASSVSGTLQETQYF

J gene: TRBJ2-7
V gene: TRBV9
D gene: .
clone size: .
CDR3 DNA: TGTGCCAGCAGCGTAGGCGTGGGGGGAACGAACTCCTACGAGCAGTACTTC
CDR3 protein: CASSVGVGGTNSYEQYF

J gene: TRBJ2-5
V gene: TRBV6-5
D gene: TRBD1
clone size: .
CDR3 DNA: TGTGCCAGCAGCGCCACAGGGGGAATCCAAGAGACCCAGTACTTC
CDR3 protein: CASSATGGIQETQYF

J gene: TRBJ1-1
V gene: TRBV30
D gene: .
clone size: .
CDR3 DNA: TGTGCCTGGAAAGGTCGGGCGGGAACTGAAGCTTTCTTT
CDR3 protein: CAWKGRAGTEAFF

J gene: TRBJ2-5
V gene: TRBV3-1/TRBV3-2
D gene: TRBD1
clone size: .
CDR3 DNA: TGTGCCAGCAGCCAAGTGCGAGGGGGCGGTGTTGGAGAGACCCAGTACTTC
CDR3 protein: CASSQVRGGGVGETQYF

J gene: TRBJ2-5
V gene: TRBV25-1
D gene: .
clone size: .
CDR3 DNA: TGTGCCAGCAGTGCCACTACTCCGGGACTGCGGGTAGAGACCCAGTACTTC
CDR3 protein: CASSATTPGLRVETQYF